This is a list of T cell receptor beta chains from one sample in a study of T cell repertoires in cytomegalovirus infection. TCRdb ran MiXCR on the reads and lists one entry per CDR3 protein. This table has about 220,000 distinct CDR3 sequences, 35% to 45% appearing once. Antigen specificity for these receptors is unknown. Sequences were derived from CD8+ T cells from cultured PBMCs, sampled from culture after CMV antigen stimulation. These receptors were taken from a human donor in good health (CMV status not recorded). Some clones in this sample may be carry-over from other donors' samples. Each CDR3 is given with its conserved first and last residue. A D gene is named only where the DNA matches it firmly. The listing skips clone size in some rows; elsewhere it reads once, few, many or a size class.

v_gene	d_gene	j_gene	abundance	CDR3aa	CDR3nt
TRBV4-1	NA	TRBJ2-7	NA	CASSQGGHTYEQYF	TGCGCCAGCAGCCAAGGAGGACATACCTACGAGCAGTACTTC
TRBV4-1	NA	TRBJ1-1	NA	CASSHNRANTEAFF	TGCGCCAGCAGCCATAACAGGGCGAACACTGAAGCTTTCTTT
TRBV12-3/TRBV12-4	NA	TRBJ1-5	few	CASSLRVTANNQPQHF	TGTGCCAGCAGTTTAAGGGTCACGGCCAACAATCAGCCCCAGCATTTT
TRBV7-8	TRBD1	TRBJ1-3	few	CASSLDRGYGNTIYF	TGTGCCAGCAGCTTAGACAGGGGATACGGAAACACCATATATTTT
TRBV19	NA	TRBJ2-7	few	CASSKQENYEQYF	TGTGCCAGTAGTAAACAGGAGAATTACGAGCAGTACTTC
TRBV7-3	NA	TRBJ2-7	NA	CASSSRTAPNTYEQYF	TGTGCCAGCAGCTCCCGGACAGCCCCAAATACCTACGAGCAGTACTTC
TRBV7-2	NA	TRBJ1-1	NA	CASSLDWRMNTEAFF	TGTGCCAGCAGCTTAGATTGGAGGATGAACACTGAAGCTTTCTTT
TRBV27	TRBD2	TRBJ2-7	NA	CASSLGARLAGGAGYEQYF	TGTGCCAGCAGTTTAGGGGCTCGACTAGCGGGAGGGGCGGGGTACGAGCAGTACTTC
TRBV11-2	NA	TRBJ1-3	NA	CASSLKRLRGTSGNTIYF	TGTGCCAGCAGCCTTAAGAGGCTGCGGGGGACCTCTGGAAACACCATATATTTT
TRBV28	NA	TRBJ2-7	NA	CASSFLGSVYEQYF	TGTGCCAGCAGTTTTCTGGGAAGTGTCTACGAGCAGTACTTC
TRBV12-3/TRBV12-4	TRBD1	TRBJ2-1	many	CASSLRQGANEQFF	TGTGCCAGCAGTTTACGGCAGGGGGCCAATGAGCAGTTCTTC
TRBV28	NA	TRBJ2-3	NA	CASTSPLTPADTQYF	TGTGCCAGCACCTCCCCGCTGACCCCAGCAGATACGCAGTATTTT
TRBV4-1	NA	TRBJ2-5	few	CASSLPSGTARKGGETQYF	TGCGCCAGCAGCCTCCCCTCAGGGACGGCTCGAAAAGGAGGAGAGACCCAGTACTTC
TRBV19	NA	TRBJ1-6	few	CASKGLGNSPLHF	TGTGCCAGTAAAGGTTTAGGTAATTCACCCCTCCACTTT
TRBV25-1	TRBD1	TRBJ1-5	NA	CASSVGQLNQPQHF	TGTGCCAGCAGTGTGGGACAGCTCAATCAGCCCCAGCATTTT
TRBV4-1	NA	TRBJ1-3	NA	CASSQDNEGLSGNTIYF	TGCGCCAGCAGCCAAGATAATGAGGGGCTCTCTGGCAACACCATATATTTT
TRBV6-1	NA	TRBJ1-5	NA	CASSAWTVDSNQPQHF	TGTGCCAGCAGTGCATGGACAGTCGATAGCAATCAGCCCCAGCATTTT
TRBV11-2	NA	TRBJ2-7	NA	CASSLEPSHEQYF	TGTGCCAGCAGCTTAGAGCCCTCCCACGAGCAGTACTTC
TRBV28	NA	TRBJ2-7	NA	CASSSPRGYEQYF	TGTGCCAGCAGTTCCCCACGGGGCTACGAGCAGTACTTC
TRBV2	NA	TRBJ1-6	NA	CASSETASMGDSPLHF	TGTGCCAGCAGTGAAACCGCCAGCATGGGTGATTCACCCCTCCACTTT
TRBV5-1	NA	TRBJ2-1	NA	CASTHYSDEQFF	TGCGCCAGCACCCACTACAGCGATGAGCAGTTCTTC
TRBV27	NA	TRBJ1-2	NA	CASSLSTGNYGYTF	TGTGCCAGCAGTTTATCTACCGGAAACTATGGCTACACCTTC
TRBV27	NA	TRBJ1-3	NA	CASSLRHPTSSGNTIYF	TGTGCCAGCAGTTTGAGACACCCGACGAGCTCTGGAAACACCATATATTTT
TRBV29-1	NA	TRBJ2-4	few	CSPDGDLAKNIQYF	TGCAGCCCCGACGGGGATTTAGCCAAAAACATTCAGTACTTC
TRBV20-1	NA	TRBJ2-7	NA	CSARDGDTYEQYF	TGCAGTGCTAGAGATGGGGACACCTACGAGCAGTACTTC
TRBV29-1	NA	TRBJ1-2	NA	CSGAEGYGYTF	TGCAGCGGGGCGGAGGGCTATGGCTACACCTTC
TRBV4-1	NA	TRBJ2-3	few	CASSQEWGRGLAGFTDTQYF	TGCGCCAGCAGCCAAGAATGGGGCAGGGGGCTAGCGGGGTTCACAGATACGCAGTATTTT
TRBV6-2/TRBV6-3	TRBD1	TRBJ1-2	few	CASSYGTGTHGYTF	TGTGCCAGCAGTTACGGGACAGGGACCCATGGCTACACCTTC
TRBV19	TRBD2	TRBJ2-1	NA	CASLAGGSYNEQFF	TGTGCCAGCTTAGCGGGGGGAAGCTACAATGAGCAGTTCTTC
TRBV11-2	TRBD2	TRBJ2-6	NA	CASSLWTSDGANVLTF	TGTGCCAGCAGCCTCTGGACTAGTGATGGGGCCAACGTCCTGACTTTC
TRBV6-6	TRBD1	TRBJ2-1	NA	CASSSRDRDSLWQFF	TGTGCCAGCAGTTCCCGGGACAGGGATTCCCTGTGGCAGTTCTTC
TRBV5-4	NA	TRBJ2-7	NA	CASSGGHYEQYF	TGTGCCAGCAGCGGTGGACATTACGAGCAGTACTTC
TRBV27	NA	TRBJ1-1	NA	CASSSGLRAGAFF	TGTGCCAGCAGTTCCGGACTCAGGGCGGGAGCTTTCTTT
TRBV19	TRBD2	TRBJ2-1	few	CASSIDQKGGRRSNEQFF	TGTGCCAGTAGTATAGATCAAAAAGGCGGGAGAAGAAGCAATGAGCAGTTCTTC
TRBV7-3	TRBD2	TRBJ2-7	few	CASSLGLAGGGEQYF	TGTGCCAGCAGCTTAGGGCTTGCGGGAGGAGGCGAGCAGTACTTC
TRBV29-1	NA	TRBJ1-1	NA	CSVGPQRNTEAFF	TGCAGCGTTGGTCCCCAACGGAACACTGAAGCTTTCTTT
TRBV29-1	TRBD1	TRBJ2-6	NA	CSVPTYNRTGTLGANVLTF	TGCAGCGTGCCTACCTATAACCGGACAGGGACGCTTGGGGCCAACGTCCTGACTTTC
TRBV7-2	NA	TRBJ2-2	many	CASSYSGNTGELFF	TGTGCCAGCAGCTACTCCGGGAACACCGGGGAGCTGTTTTTT
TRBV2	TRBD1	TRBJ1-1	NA	CASSPARGEMNTEAFF	TGTGCCAGCAGCCCCGCCAGGGGGGAAATGAACACTGAAGCTTTCTTT
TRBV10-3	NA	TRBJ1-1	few	CAIERGGVNTEAFF	TGTGCCATCGAGCGGGGGGGGGTGAACACTGAAGCTTTCTTT
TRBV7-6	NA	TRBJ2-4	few	CASSRGDKNIQYF	TGTGCCAGCAGCCGGGGTGATAAAAACATTCAGTACTTC
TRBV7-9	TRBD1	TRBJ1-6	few	CASSLDRAKASPLHF	TGTGCCAGCAGCCTCGACAGGGCAAAGGCTTCACCCCTCCACTTT
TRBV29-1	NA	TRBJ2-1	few	CSVTFGTAFDNEQFF	TGCAGCGTGACCTTTGGGACCGCTTTTGACAATGAGCAGTTCTTC
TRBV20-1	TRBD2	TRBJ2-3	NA	CSAPEGGLAAHGDTQYF	TGCAGTGCTCCCGAAGGCGGACTAGCGGCCCACGGGGATACGCAGTATTTT
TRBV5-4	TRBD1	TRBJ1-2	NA	CASTIDRAVNYGYTF	TGTGCCAGCACCATCGACAGGGCAGTTAACTATGGCTACACCTTC